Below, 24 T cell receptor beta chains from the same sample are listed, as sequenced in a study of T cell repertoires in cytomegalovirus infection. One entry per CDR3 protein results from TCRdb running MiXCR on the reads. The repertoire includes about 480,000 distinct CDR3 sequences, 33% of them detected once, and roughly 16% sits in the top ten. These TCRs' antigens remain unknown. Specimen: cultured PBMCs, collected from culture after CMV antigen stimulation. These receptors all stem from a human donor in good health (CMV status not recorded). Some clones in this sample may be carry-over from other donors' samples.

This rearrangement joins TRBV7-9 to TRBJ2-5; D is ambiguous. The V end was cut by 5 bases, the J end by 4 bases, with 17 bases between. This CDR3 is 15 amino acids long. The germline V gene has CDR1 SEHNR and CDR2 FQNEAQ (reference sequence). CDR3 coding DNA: TGTGCCAGCAGCAATCGAAGGGTCGGCCGAGAGACCCAGTACTTC. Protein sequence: CASSNRRVGRETQYF.

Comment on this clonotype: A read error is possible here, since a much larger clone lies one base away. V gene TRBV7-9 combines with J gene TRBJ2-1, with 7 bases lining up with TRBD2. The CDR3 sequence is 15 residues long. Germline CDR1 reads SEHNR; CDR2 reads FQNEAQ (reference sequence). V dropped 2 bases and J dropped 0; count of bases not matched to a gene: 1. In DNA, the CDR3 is TGTGCCAGCAGCTTACCTAGCGGCTCCTACAATGAGCAGTTCTTC. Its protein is CASSLPSGSYNEQFF.

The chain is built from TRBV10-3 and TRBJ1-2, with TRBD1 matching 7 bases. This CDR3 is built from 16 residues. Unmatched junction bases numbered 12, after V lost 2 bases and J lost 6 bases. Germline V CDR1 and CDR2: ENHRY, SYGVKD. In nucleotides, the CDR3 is TGTGCCATCAGTGAGCAATTAGGAGGGGGCGAAGATGGCTACACCTTC. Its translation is CAISEQLGGGEDGYTF.

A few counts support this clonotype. The CDR3 DNA reads TGTGCCAGCAGCTTACAATTAGCGGGGAGGGAGACCCAGTACTTC. This gives the protein CASSLQLAGRETQYF. The rearrangement links TRBV7-8 to TRBJ2-5, with 8 bases fitting TRBD2. V lost 2 bases to trimming and J lost 5 bases; unmatched junction nucleotides: 7. The germline V gene has CDR1 SGHVS and CDR2 FQNEAQ. The CDR3 is 15 residues long.

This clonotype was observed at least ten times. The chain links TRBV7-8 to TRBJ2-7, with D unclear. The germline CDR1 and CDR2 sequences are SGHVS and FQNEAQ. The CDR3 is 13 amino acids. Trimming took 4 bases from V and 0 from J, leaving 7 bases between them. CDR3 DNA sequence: TGTGCCAGCAGCTCCTTTAGCTCCTACGAGCAGTACTTC. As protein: CASSSFSSYEQYF.

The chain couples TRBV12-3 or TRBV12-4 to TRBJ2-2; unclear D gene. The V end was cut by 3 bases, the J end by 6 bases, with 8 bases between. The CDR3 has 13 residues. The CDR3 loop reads CASSFRVPGELFF. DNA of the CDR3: TGTGCCAGCAGTTTTCGGGTTCCCGGGGAGCTGTTTTTT.

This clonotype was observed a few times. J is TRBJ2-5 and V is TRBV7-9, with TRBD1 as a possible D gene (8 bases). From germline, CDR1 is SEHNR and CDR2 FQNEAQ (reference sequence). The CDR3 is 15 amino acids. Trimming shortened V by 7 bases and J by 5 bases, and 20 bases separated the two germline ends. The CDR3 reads CASTPRTGRVETQYF. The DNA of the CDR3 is TGTGCCAGCACCCCAAGGACAGGGAGGGTGGAGACCCAGTACTTC.

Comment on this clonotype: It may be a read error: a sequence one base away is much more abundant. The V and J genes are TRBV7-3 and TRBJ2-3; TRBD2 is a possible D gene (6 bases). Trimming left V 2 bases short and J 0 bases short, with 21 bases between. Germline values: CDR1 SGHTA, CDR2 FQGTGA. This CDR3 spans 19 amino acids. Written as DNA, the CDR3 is TGTGCCAGCAGCTTAGCGGGACGTCTAGCCACGCAGAGCACAGATACGCAGTATTTT. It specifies CASSLAGRLATQSTDTQYF.

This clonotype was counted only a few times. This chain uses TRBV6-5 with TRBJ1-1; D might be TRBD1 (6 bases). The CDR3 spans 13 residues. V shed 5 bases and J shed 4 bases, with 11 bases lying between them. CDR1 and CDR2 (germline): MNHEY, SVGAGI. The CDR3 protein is CASSTTGPTEAFF. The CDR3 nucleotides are TGTGCCAGCAGTACGACAGGACCCACTGAAGCTTTCTTT.

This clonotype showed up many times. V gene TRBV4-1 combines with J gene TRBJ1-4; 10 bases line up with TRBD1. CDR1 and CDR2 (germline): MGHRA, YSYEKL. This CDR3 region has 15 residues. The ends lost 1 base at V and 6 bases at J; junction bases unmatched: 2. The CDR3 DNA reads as TGCGCCAGCAGCCAAGTGACAGGGGGCCATGAAAAACTGTTTTTT. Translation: CASSQVTGGHEKLFF.

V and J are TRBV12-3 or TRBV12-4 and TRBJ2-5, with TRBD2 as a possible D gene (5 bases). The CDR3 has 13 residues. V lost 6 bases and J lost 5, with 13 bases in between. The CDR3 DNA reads TGTGCCAGCAGAAAAACGGAGGAGGAGACCCAGTACTTC. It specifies CASRKTEEETQYF.

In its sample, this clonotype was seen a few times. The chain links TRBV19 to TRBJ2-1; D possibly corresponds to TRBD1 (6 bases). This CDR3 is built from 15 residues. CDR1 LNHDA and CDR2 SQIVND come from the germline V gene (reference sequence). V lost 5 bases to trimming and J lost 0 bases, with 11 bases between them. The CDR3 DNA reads TGTGCCAGTAGTTCAGGACAGAACTCCTACAATGAGCAGTTCTTC. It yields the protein CASSSGQNSYNEQFF.

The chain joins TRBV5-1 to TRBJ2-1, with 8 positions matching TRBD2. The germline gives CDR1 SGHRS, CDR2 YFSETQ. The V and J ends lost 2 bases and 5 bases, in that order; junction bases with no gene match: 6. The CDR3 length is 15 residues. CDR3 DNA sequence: TGCGCCAGCAGCTTACAAGCGGGAGTTAACAATGAGCAGTTCTTC. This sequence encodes CASSLQAGVNNEQFF. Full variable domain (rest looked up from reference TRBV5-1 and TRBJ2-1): KAGVTQTPRYLIKTRGQQVTLSCSPISGHRSVSWYQQTPGQGLQFLFEYFSETQRNKGNFPGRFSGRQFSNSRSEMNVSTLELGDSALYLCASSLQAGVNNEQFFGPGTRLTVL.

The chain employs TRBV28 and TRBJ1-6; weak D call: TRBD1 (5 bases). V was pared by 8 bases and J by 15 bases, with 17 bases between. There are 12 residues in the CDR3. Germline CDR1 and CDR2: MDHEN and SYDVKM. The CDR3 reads CASGGPRGVLHF. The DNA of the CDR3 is TGTGCCAGCGGGGGACCGCGTGGCGTCCTCCACTTT.

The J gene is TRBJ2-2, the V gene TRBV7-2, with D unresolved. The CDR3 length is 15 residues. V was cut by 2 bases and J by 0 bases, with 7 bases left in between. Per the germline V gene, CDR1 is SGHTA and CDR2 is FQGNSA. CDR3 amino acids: CASSLSGSNTGELFF. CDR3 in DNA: TGTGCCAGCAGCTTATCCGGGTCGAACACCGGGGAGCTGTTTTTT.

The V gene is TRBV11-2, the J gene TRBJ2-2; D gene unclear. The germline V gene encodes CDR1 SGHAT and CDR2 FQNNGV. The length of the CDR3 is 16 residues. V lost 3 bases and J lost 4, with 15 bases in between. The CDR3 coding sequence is TGTGCCAGCAGCTTGAGACAACCACGTGGCACCGGGGAGCTGTTTTTT. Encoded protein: CASSLRQPRGTGELFF.

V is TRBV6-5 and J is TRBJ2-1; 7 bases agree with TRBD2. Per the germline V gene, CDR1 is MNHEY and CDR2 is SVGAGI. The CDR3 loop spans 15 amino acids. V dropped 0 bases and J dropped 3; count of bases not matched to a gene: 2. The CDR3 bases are TGTGCCAGCAGTTACTCCCGGGACTACTACAATGAGCAGTTCTTC. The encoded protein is CASSYSRDYYNEQFF.

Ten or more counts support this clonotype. The CDR3 coding sequence is TGTGCCAGCAGCTTAGCGGGAGGGCCAAATGAGCAGTTCTTC. This translates into CASSLAGGPNEQFF. This chain joins TRBV7-6 and TRBJ2-1, with 7 bases aligning to TRBD2. The J segment lost 7 bases and the V segment lost 0 bases, leaving 3 bases of the junction unmatched. Germline assignment: CDR1 SGHVS and CDR2 FNYEAQ. CDR3 length: 14 amino acids.

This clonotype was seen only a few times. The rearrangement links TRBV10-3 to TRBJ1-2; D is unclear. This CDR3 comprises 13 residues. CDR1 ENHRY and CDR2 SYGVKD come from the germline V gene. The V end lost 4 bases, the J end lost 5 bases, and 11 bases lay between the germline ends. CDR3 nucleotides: TGTGCCATCAGTGCTGGCGGGGTTTATGGCTACACCTTC. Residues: CAISAGGVYGYTF.

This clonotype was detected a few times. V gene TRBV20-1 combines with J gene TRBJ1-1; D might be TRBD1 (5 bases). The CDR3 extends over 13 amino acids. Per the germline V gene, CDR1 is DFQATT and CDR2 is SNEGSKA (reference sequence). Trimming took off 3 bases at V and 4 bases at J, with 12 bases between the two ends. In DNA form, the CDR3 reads TGCAGTGCTAGCGTAGGGGCAAGCACTGAAGCTTTCTTT. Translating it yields CSASVGASTEAFF.

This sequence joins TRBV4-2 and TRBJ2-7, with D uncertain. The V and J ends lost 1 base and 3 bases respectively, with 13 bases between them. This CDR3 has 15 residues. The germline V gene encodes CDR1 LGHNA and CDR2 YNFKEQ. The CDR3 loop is CASSQVSGDGYEQYF. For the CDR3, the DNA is TGTGCCAGCAGCCAAGTTTCAGGCGATGGCTACGAGCAGTACTTC.

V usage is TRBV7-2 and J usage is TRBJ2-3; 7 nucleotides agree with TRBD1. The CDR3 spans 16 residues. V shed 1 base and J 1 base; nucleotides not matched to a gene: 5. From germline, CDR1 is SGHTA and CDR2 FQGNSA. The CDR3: CASSLVGGQGTDTQYF. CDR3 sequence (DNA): TGTGCCAGCAGCTTAGTAGGTGGACAGGGCACAGATACGCAGTATTTT.

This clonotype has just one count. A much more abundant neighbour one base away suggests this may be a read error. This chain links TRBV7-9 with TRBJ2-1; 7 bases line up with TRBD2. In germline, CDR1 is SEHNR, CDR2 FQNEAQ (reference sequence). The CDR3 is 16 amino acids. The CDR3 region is CANSLSRELAYNEQFF. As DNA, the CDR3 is TGTGCCAACAGCTTAAGCCGGGAACTAGCGTACAATGAGCAGTTCTTC. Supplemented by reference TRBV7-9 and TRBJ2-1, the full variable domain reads DTGVSQNPRHKITKRGQNVTFRCDPISEHNRLYWYRQTLGQGPEFLTYFQNEAQLEKSRLLSDRFSAERPKGSFSTLEIQRTEQGDSAMYLCANSLSRELAYNEQFFGPGTRLTVL.

CDR3 DNA sequence: TGTGCCAGCAGCTTTAGCGAGAGCTCCTACAATGAGCAGTTCTTC. It encodes CASSFSESSYNEQFF. The genes are TRBV11-3 and TRBJ2-1; D is perhaps TRBD2 (5 bases). Per the germline V gene, CDR1 is SGHNT and CDR2 is YENEEA. Trimming left V 3 bases short and J 0 bases short, with 9 bases between. This CDR3 is 15 amino acids long.